Shown below are 22 T cell receptor beta chains from a single sample sequenced in a study of blood T cell repertoires in COVID-19. Assay used: immunoSEQ multiplex PCR; TCRdb lists only in-frame clones, some missing. Of under 250,000 clones listed, about 84% are singletons. Sequenced sample: PBMCs or T cells enriched from blood (not recorded which). The origin of the receptors is a man under 40 with acute COVID-19.

The chain has TRBV12-5 and TRBJ2-5; TRBD2 aligns across 9 bases. After removal of 2 bases from V and 3 bases from J, the junction contained 1 base not matched to a gene. From germline, CDR1 is LGHNT and CDR2 FRNRAP. There are 14 residues in the CDR3. The CDR3 region is CASGLIAGEETQYF. In DNA form, the CDR3 reads TGTGCTAGTGGTTTGATAGCGGGGGAAGAGACCCAGTACTTC.

This chain links TRBV28 with TRBJ2-2; 13 bases align to TRBD2. This CDR3 comprises 17 residues. From germline, CDR1 is MDHEN and CDR2 SYDVKM. V was pared by 3 bases and J by 4 bases, with 5 bases of the junction left unmatched. The CDR3 protein is CASSLSRTSGSTGELFF. CDR3 coding DNA: TGTGCCAGCAGTTTGTCGAGGACTAGCGGGAGCACCGGGGAGCTGTTTTTT.

This chain connects TRBV7-9 to TRBJ1-2; 7 bases map to TRBD1. The CDR3 is 16 residues long. Germline lookup yields CDR1 SEHNR and CDR2 FQNEAQ (reference sequence). V shed 3 bases, J shed 4 bases, and the junction held 11 bases outside the gene matches. CDR3 region: CASSFLGRDSTYGYTF. CDR3 bases: TGTGCCAGCAGCTTTCTAGGACGGGACAGCACCTATGGCTACACCTTC.

This clone was picked up many times. Other DNA sequences within the sample encode an identical CDR3. The genes are TRBV3-1 (or the pseudogene TRBV3-2) and TRBJ1-6, with 8 positions matching TRBD1. Germline CDR1 and CDR2: LGHDT and YNNKEL (reference sequence). CDR3 size: 14 residues. The trim removed 0 bases at V and 10 bases at J, leaving 2 bases unmatched. The CDR3 loop is CASSQDRGRSPLHF. Written as DNA, the CDR3 is TGTGCCAGCAGCCAAGACAGGGGGCGATCACCCCTCCACTTT.

Only one count was recorded for this clone. The V and J genes are TRBV12-3 or TRBV12-4 and TRBJ2-5; a weak D match, TRBD1 (5 bases). Trimming shortened V by 3 bases and J by 5 bases, and 10 bases separated the two germline ends. The CDR3 extends over 13 amino acids. CDR3 nucleotides: TGTGCCAGCAGTTTCGGCAGGGCCGAGACCCAGTACTTC. Translation: CASSFGRAETQYF.

The chain recombines TRBV9 with TRBJ1-1, with D uncertain. The CDR3 runs 11 residues. Trimming stripped 4 bases from V and 3 bases from J, with 4 bases between. The germline gives CDR1 SGDLS, CDR2 YYNGEE. The DNA of the CDR3 is TGTGCCAGCAGCCGGGACACTGAAGCTTTCTTT. This gives the protein CASSRDTEAFF.

The rearrangement links TRBV30 to TRBJ2-7; no definite D call. V was pared by 0 bases and J by 0 bases, with 3 bases between. CDR3 length: 12 amino acids. Germline V CDR1 and CDR2: GTSNPN, SVGIG (reference sequence). The CDR3 nucleotides read TGTGCCTGGAGTGTTCGCTCCTACGAGCAGTACTTC. Protein sequence: CAWSVRSYEQYF.

This chain uses TRBV2 with TRBJ2-3; 13 bases fit TRBD2. The CDR3 extends over 18 amino acids. The V gene's germline CDR1 is SNHLY and CDR2 FYNNEI. Losses at the gene ends were 4 bases for V and 2 bases for J; bases not matched to a gene: 9. Here the CDR3 reads CASSARSGLAGVTDTQYF. The CDR3 DNA is TGTGCCAGCAGTGCCCGATCAGGACTAGCGGGGGTCACAGATACGCAGTATTTT.

This clone was seen just once. J is TRBJ2-2 and V is TRBV5-1; TRBD1 is a possible D gene (6 bases). The V and J ends lost 5 bases and 5 bases respectively, with 13 bases between them. Looked up from germline, CDR1 is SGHRS and CDR2 is YFSETQ. The CDR3 consists of 14 residues. This CDR3 is CASRTRDKTGELFF. As DNA, the CDR3 is TGCGCCAGCAGGACCAGGGACAAGACCGGGGAGCTGTTTTTT.

This clone occurred a few times. V is TRBV7-2 and J is TRBJ2-2; 7 nucleotides align to TRBD2. The V gene end was trimmed by 7 bases and the J gene end by 2 bases; junction bases not matched to a gene: 7. In germline, CDR1 is SGHTA, CDR2 FQGNSA. This CDR3 comprises 15 residues. CDR3 in DNA: TGTGCCAGCATCTTCGGGACTATCAACACCGGGGAGCTGTTTTTT. Translating it yields CASIFGTINTGELFF.

J is TRBJ1-3 and V is TRBV9; D might be TRBD1 (5 bases). Germline-derived CDR1 and CDR2 are SGDLS and YYNGEE. V lost 3 bases and J 5 bases, leaving 15 bases between the germline ends. The CDR3 runs 15 residues. Written as DNA, the CDR3 is TGTGCCAGCAGCGAAGGAGGGGACGTGAGAAACACCATATATTTT. Amino acids: CASSEGGDVRNTIYF.

The chain combines TRBV5-3 with TRBJ2-1, with D tentatively TRBD2 (7 bases). TRBV5-3 is placed among ORFs of uncertain function. V shed 1 base and J shed 4 bases, with 12 bases lying between them. The CDR3 contains 15 residues. CDR3 sequence: CARSLPGGRYNEQFF. The CDR3 DNA sequence: TGTGCCAGAAGCTTGCCGGGGGGCAGGTACAATGAGCAGTTCTTC.

J is TRBJ2-7 and V is TRBV6-2 or TRBV6-3; 7 nucleotides match TRBD2. This CDR3 comprises 16 residues. The germline CDR1 and CDR2 sequences are MNHEY and SVGEGT. J lost 4 bases, V lost 4 bases, and 13 bases had no gene match. CDR3 nucleotides: TGTGCCAGCAGTTTCCACGCTAGCGGCAAACTATACGAGCAGTACTTC. Translation: CASSFHASGKLYEQYF.

The chain employs TRBV6-5 and TRBJ1-2; unclear D gene. CDR1 and CDR2 from the germline V gene are MNHEY and SVGAGI. The ends were cut back, 1 base at V and 1 base at J, with 7 bases in the middle. The CDR3 totals 14 residues. This CDR3 is CASSYLTGNYGYTF. The CDR3 DNA follows: TGTGCCAGCAGTTACTTAACGGGTAACTATGGCTACACCTTC.

The chain recombines TRBV5-1 with TRBJ1-1, with D perhaps matching TRBD1 (6 bases). This CDR3 spans 14 amino acids. Trimming stripped 3 bases from V and 8 bases from J, with 17 bases between. Germline lookup yields CDR1 SGHRS and CDR2 YFSETQ. In nucleotides, the CDR3 is TGCGCCAGCAGCTCAGATACAGGGTGGAGGGAAGCTTTCTTT. Translated, it gives CASSSDTGWREAFF. Combining the CDR3 with reference TRBV5-1 and TRBJ1-1 gives the whole variable domain KAGVTQTPRYLIKTRGQQVTLSCSPISGHRSVSWYQQTPGQGLQFLFEYFSETQRNKGNFPGRFSGRQFSNSRSEMNVSTLELGDSALYLCASSSDTGWREAFFGQGTRLTVV.

This clone was counted between two and nine times. This chain uses TRBV2 with TRBJ2-6; 8 nucleotides line up with TRBD1. V shed 6 bases and J 2 bases; nucleotides not matched to a gene: 6. The CDR3 has 16 residues. Germline CDR1 reads SNHLY; CDR2 reads FYNNEI. CDR3 region: CASRDRVGTGANVLTF. In DNA, the CDR3 is TGTGCCAGCAGGGACAGGGTTGGTACTGGGGCCAACGTCCTGACTTTC. Together with reference TRBV2 and TRBJ2-6, the CDR3 gives the full variable domain: EPEVTQTPSHQVTQMGQEVILRCVPISNHLYFYWYRQILGQKVEFLVSFYNNEISEKSEIFDDQFSVERPDGSNFTLKIRSTKLEDSAMYFCASRDRVGTGANVLTFGAGSRLTVL.

This chain connects TRBV9 to TRBJ1-2; possible D gene TRBD1, 6 bases. V shed 7 bases and J shed 8 bases, with 27 bases lying between them. CDR3 length equals 16 residues. CDR1 is SGDLS, CDR2 YYNGEE, per germline. The CDR3 protein is CASHVGGAGQPEGYTF. The CDR3 nucleotides read TGTGCCAGCCATGTTGGGGGGGCGGGACAACCAGAGGGCTACACCTTC.

In its sample, this clone was seen a few times. The chain couples TRBV19 to TRBJ1-1; D call uncertain. V was cut by 5 bases and J by 1 base, with 8 bases left in between. In germline, CDR1 is LNHDA, CDR2 SQIVND (reference sequence). CDR3 length: 13 amino acids. The CDR3 region is CASSYTKNTEAFF. DNA of the CDR3: TGTGCCAGTAGTTACACAAAGAACACTGAAGCTTTCTTT.

The rearrangement joins TRBV3-1 (or the pseudogene TRBV3-2) to TRBJ1-1, with 9 positions matching TRBD1. Looked up from germline, CDR1 is LGHDT and CDR2 is YNNKEL (reference sequence). The CDR3 loop spans 13 amino acids. V lost 2 bases to trimming and J lost 8 bases; unmatched junction nucleotides: 3. Here the CDR3 reads CASSQRTGVEAFF. CDR3 nucleotide sequence: TGTGCCAGCAGCCAACGGACAGGGGTCGAAGCTTTCTTT.

V and J are TRBV3-1 (or the pseudogene TRBV3-2) and TRBJ1-1; D remains unclear. The CDR3 is made up of 13 amino acids. The germline V and J ends were trimmed by 2 bases and 1 base, with 5 bases remaining between them. Germline V gene sequence: CDR1 LGHDT, CDR2 YNNKEL (reference sequence). The CDR3 loop reads CASSQHRNTEAFF. The DNA for the CDR3 is TGTGCCAGCAGCCAACACAGGAACACTGAAGCTTTCTTT.

The rearrangement uses TRBV30 and TRBJ1-1; 8 bases are a match to TRBD1. This CDR3 has 15 residues. The germline gives CDR1 GTSNPN, CDR2 SVGIG (reference sequence). CDR3 nucleotides: TGTACCAAAAGTGAGGGAGGACAGGGAGACACTGAAGCTTTCTTT. Translating it yields CTKSEGGQGDTEAFF.

The genes are TRBV5-4 and TRBJ2-7; 11 nucleotides line up with TRBD2. The CDR3 has 16 residues. CDR1 and CDR2 from the germline V gene are SGHNT and YYREEE (reference sequence). The trim removed 3 bases at V and 2 bases at J, leaving 7 bases unmatched. This chain's CDR3 is CASSSTTSGTAYEQYF. The CDR3 DNA follows: TGTGCCAGCAGCTCGACGACTAGCGGGACCGCCTACGAGCAGTACTTC.